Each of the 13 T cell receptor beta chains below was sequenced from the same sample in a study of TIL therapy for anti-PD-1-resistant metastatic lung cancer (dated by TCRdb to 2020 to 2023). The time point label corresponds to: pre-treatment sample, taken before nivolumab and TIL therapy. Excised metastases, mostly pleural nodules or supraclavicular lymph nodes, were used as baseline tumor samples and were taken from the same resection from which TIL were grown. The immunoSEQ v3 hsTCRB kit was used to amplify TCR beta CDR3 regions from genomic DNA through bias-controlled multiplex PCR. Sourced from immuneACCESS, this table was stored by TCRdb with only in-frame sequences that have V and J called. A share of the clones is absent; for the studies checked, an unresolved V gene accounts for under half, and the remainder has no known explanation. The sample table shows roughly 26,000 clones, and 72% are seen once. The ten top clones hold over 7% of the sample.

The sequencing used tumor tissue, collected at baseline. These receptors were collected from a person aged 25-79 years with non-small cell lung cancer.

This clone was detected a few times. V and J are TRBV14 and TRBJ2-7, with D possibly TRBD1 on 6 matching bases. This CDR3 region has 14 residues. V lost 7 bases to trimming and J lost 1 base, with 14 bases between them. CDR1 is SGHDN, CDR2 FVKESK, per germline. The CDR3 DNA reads TGTGCCAGCAACGACAGGTGGAAATCCTACGAGCAGTACTTC. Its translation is CASNDRWKSYEQYF.

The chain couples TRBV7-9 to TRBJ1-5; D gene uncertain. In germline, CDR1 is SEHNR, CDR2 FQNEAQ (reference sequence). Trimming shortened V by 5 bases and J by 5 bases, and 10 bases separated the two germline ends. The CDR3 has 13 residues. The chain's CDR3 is CASSGGPYQPQHF. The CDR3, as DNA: TGTGCCAGCAGCGGCGGGCCATATCAGCCCCAGCATTTT.

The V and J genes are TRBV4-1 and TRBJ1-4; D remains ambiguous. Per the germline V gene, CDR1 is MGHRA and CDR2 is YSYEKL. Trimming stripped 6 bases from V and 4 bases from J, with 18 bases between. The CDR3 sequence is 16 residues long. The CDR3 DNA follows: TGCGCCAGCAGATATGGTCCTCCCAGGTTTAATGAAAAACTGTTTTTT. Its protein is CASRYGPPRFNEKLFF.

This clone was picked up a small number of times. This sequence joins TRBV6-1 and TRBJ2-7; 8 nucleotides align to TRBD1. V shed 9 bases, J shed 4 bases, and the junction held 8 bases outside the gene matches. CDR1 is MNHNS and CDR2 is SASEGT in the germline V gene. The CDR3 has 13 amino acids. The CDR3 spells CASLGQGSYEQYF. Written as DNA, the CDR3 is TGTGCCAGTCTCGGACAGGGTTCGTACGAGCAGTACTTC.

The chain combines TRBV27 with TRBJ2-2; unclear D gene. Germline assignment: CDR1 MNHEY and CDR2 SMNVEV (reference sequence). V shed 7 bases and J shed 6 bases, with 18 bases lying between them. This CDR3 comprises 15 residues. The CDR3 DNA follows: TGTGCCAGCAACCTGTCGAATGTCGAATCCGGGGAGCTGTTTTTT. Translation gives CASNLSNVESGELFF.

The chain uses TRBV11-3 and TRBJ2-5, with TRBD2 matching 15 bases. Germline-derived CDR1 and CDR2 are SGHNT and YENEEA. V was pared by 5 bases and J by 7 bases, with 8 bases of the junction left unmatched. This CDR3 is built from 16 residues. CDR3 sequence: CASSTRTSGGAGTQYF. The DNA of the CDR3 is TGTGCCAGCAGCACCCGGACTAGCGGGGGGGCGGGGACCCAGTACTTC.

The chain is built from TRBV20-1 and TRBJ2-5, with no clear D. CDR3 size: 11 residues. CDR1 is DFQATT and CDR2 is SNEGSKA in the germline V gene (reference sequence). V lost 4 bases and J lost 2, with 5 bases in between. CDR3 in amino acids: CSATRQETQYF. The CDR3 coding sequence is TGCAGTGCTACCCGACAAGAGACCCAGTACTTC.

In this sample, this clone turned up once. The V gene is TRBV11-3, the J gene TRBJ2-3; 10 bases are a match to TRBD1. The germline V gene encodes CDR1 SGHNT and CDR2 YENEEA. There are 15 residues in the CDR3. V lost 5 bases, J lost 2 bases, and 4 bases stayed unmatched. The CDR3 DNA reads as TGTGCCAGCAGCCCCCGACAGGGGGCCACAGATACGCAGTATTTT. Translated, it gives CASSPRQGATDTQYF.

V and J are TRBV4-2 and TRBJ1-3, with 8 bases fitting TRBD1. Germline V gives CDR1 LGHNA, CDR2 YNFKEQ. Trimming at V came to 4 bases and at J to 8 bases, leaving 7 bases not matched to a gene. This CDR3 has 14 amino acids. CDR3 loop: CASSPGTGFYTIYF. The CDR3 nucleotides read TGTGCCAGCAGCCCCGGGACAGGCTTTTACACCATATATTTT.

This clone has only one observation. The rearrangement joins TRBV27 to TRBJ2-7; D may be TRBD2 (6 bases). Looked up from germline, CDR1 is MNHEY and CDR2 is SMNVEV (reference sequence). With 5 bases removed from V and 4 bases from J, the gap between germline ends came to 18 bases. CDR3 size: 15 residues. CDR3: CASSIDGGSGYEQYF. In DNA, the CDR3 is TGTGCCAGCAGTATTGACGGGGGTTCAGGATACGAGCAGTACTTC.

The CDR3 sequence: CATISGERTDTQYF. CDR3 DNA: TGTGCCACCATTAGCGGAGAACGCACAGATACGCAGTATTTT. The V gene is TRBV10-3, the J gene TRBJ2-3; tentatively, D is TRBD2 (6 bases). The length of the CDR3 is 14 residues. Germline CDR1 is ENHRY and CDR2 is SYGVKD. V lost 10 bases, J lost 1 base, and 15 bases lay in between.

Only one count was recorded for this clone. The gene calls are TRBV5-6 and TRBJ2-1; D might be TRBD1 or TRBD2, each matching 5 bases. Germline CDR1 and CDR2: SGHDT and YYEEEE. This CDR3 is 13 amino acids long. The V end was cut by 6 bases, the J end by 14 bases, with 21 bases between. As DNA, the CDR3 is TGTGCCAGCATCAGAACCGGGGCCCGGGTGGAGTTCTTC. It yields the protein CASIRTGARVEFF.

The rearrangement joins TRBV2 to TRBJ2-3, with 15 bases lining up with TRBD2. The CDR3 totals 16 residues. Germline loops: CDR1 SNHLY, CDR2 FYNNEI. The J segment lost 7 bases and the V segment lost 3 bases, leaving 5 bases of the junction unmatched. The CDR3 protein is CASSEGTSGGRNTQYF. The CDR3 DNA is TGTGCCAGCAGTGAGGGGACTAGCGGGGGGAGAAATACGCAGTATTTT.